This TCR beta chain was profiled in a study of blood T cell repertoires in COVID-19. Trimming cost V 3 bases and J 2 bases; bases outside gene matches: 0. Germline CDR1 is SGHTA and CDR2 is FQGNSA. CDR3 length: 15 amino acids. Some clones are missing from TCRdb's copy, which holds only in-frame ones; the method was immunoSEQ multiplex PCR. The sample holds about 270,000 clones, around 90% seen once. The chain carries TRBV7-2 and TRBJ2-1, with TRBD2 matching over 11 bases. The source is a woman in her fifties or sixties in a cohort exposed to, infected with or recovered from COVID-19 (not recorded which). Source material: PBMCs or T cells enriched from blood (not recorded which). The CDR3 DNA reads TGTGCCAGCAGCTTGACTAGCGGGACCTACAATGAGCAGTTCTTC. This gives the protein CASSLTSGTYNEQFF.